Given below is one TCR beta chain in context. Its specific antigen is unknown. There are no base qualities to consult, and no much larger clone falls within one base. The data were taken from a study of blood T cells in healthy people across ages (dated by TCRdb to 2015 to 2017). Study-wide context: In model experiments, roughly one uniquely barcoded TCR beta cDNA molecule per two T cells was captured by template switching. To avoid experimental bias, donors of different ages were distributed randomly across sequencing lanes. Two additional independent replicas of 1 million unique cDNA reads from the same blood draw were analyzed for two donors (one aged 18 to 29 and one aged 80 or older). To track age-related changes in TCR beta repertoire diversity, the study relied on deep sequencing normalized with unique cDNA molecular identifiers. Four age groups were formed from the donors: young (average about 17 years), middle-aged (approximately 40), aged (approximately 60) and long-lived (around 82). Paper-wide results and their limitations: A strong correlation was found between observed TCR beta diversity and the percentage of naive T cells measured by flow cytometry. As age increased, observed TCR beta diversity per million T cells dropped in a roughly linear way, and a significant reduction was already evident by age 40. Because the CMV infection status of the donors was unknown, age-related changes in expanded clonotypes may potentially have been confounded. Compared with the aged group, the long-lived group had more naive CD4+ T cells, fewer expanded clones and increased TCR diversity, a pattern suggesting age selection. Since profiling was done on bulk unsorted PBMCs, naive and antigen-experienced compartments could not be conclusively compared. Estimates of total diversity based on one million sequenced T cells were considered lower bounds and underestimates.

Library preparation used 5' RACE. Sequencing instrument: Illumina HiSeq 2500. A second PCR of roughly 7 to 11 cycles was run with a J-beta primer mix and a sample-barcoded 5' primer. A template-switch 5' adaptor carrying 12 random nucleotides introduced a unique molecular identifier onto each TCR beta cDNA molecule. Each sample yielded at least 3 million CDR3-containing paired-end reads. The Mint cDNA synthesis kit, primed by a TRBC-specific oligonucleotide, was used to synthesize first-strand cDNA from all RNA. All cDNA was treated with uracil-DNA glycosylase and then went through a first 18-cycle PCR with the universal primers M1SS and BC2_uni_R. The authors' analysis ran thus. Each sample was normalized by randomly selecting 1 million high-quality reads, each carrying a distinct molecular identifier. Reads sharing molecular identifiers were discarded rather than binned into consensus sequences. CDR3 identification, clonotype clustering and error correction used MiTCR with a Q25 quality threshold and the strictest error-elimination algorithm. Lower-bound total TCR beta diversity was estimated with a nonparametric unseen species model using Euler transformation. Using fastp trimming at Q25 and MiXCR clonotype assembly, TCRdb reanalyzed the public sequencing data and kept in-frame beta chains. Merged by CDR3 protein, the rows form single entries marked with the most common genes and DNA. The V and J calls shown here were made by TCRdb, not taken from the authors' results. The sample data list approximately 800,000 distinct CDR3 sequences, and about 62% of these were observed just once. Around 30% of the sample is held by the ten biggest clonotypes.

Donors were around 37 systemically healthy Caucasian individuals from Russia aged roughly 6 to 95 years. Around 10 milliliters of peripheral blood were drawn from each donor into EDTA-treated Vacutainer tubes. Ficoll-Paque density-gradient centrifugation was used to isolate PBMCs, with at least 7 million per sample. Trizol reagent was used to extract total RNA from PBMCs, with at least 6 micrograms per sample. For every donor, an aliquot of PBMCs went through flow cytometry to measure the percentages of naive CD45RAhigh/CD27high T cells. The germline V gene gives CDR1 as LGHNA and CDR2 as YNFKEQ. V loses 3 bases of germline sequence and J loses 4 bases, and the interval between the two ends is 18 bases. The cysteine opens and the phenylalanine closes a CDR3 of 17 amino acids. Of the read, only the CDR3 DNA is kept; its 51 bases are in frame from base 1.

The sequence is built from TRBV4-2 and TRBJ1-4, with the D segment identity uncertain. This sequence was found in a man in his thirties or forties in good health. The sample consisted of blood. For the CDR3, the sequence is CASSQSTLLTINEKLFF. The bases read TGTGCCAGCAGCCAGTCCACCTTGCTTACAATTAATGAAAAACTGTTTTTT.